This T cell receptor beta chain was recorded in a study of CD8 T cells in ankylosing spondylitis. Whole-study findings and limits: With a CD8+ phenotype, disease-linked clones were relatively rare in peripheral blood. Blood from ankylosing spondylitis patients appeared to carry a characteristic roughly 8-variant TCR beta motif. Matched ankylosing spondylitis synovial fluid reportedly contained a significantly enriched population of disease-linked clones.

A note on this clonotype: Its antigen is still unknown.

The CDR3 length is 16 residues. J gave up 4 bases and V 4 bases, and 5 bases lay outside the gene matches. In germline, CDR1 is ENHRY, CDR2 SYGVKD. For TCR beta, libraries came from quantitative 5'-RACE with molecular barcodes. A single record per CDR3 protein comes from TCRdb applying MiXCR to the 5' RACE reads. Seen here are 450,000 or so distinct CDR3 sequences, 25% to 30% observed once, and the top ten hold about 0.89%. The V gene is TRBV10-3, the J gene TRBJ2-3; 13 bases line up with TRBD2. This TCR was recovered from a male donor with ankylosing spondylitis. The sequencing input was blood, either unsorted or a sorted T cell fraction (not recorded which). CDR3 bases: TGTGCCATCAGTGGTGGACTAGCGGGAGACGCAGATACGCAGTATTTT. It encodes CAISGGLAGDADTQYF.